This TCR beta chain originates from a study of CD8+ T cells in alopecia areata. This clone showed up just a few times. Its antigen is unknown. Treatment specified: oral pan-JAK inhibitor, 5-10 mg twice daily. Following extraction, RNA underwent reverse transcription to cDNA, which served as the sequencing template. Only in-frame clones appear in the TCRdb table, and some are missing; sequencing was by immunoSEQ multiplex PCR. The table includes 270,000 or so clones, about three fifths detected once. General study results and limits: Lesional scalp, especially alopecia totalis/universalis, showed higher clonality than normal scalp. It was observed that many expanded lesional clones persisted in scalp and blood during tofacitinib.

The CDR3 is 19 amino acids. Looked up from germline, CDR1 is GTSNPN and CDR2 is SVGIG (reference sequence). Germline trimming cut 3 bases from V and 4 bases from J; bases unmatched to any gene: 18. V is TRBV30 and J is TRBJ2-2, with 9 bases identical to TRBD1. This TCR was sampled from a human donor with alopecia areata. The sequenced sample was CD4+ T cells sorted from blood, obtained at week 24, from a patient treated with tofacitinib. The CDR3 loop is CAWSGFLFSGQGFTGELFF. CDR3 in DNA: TGTGCCTGGAGCGGTTTCTTGTTCTCGGGACAGGGTTTCACCGGGGAGCTGTTTTTT.